This TCR beta chain emerged from a study of blood T cell repertoires in COVID-19. Study overall: Collection of acute and convalescent COVID-19 samples took place in the United States, Italy and Spain.

Germline trimming cut 5 bases from V and 3 bases from J; bases unmatched to any gene: 9. The V gene's germline CDR1 is SGHRS and CDR2 YFSETQ. This CDR3 comprises 16 residues. The table came from immunoSEQ multiplex PCR; TCRdb's copy has only in-frame clones and leaves some out. The sample holds hundreds of thousands of clones, about 80% seen once. The sample comprised peripheral blood. The chain couples TRBV5-1 to TRBJ2-1; 9 nucleotides align to TRBD1. This sequence was found in a man at least 80 years old with acute or convalescent COVID-19. Here the CDR3 reads CASRPFTGGVYNEQFF. CDR3 bases: TGCGCCAGCAGGCCCTTTACAGGGGGCGTCTACAATGAGCAGTTCTTC.